Sequencing of this TCR beta chain was carried out in a study of technical replicates of blood from a few donors. TCRdb's copy holds only in-frame clones and misses some; the assay was immunoSEQ multiplex PCR. The profile shows some 82,000 clones, roughly 97% of them singletons. From germline, CDR1 is MNHEY and CDR2 SMNVEV (reference sequence). This CDR3 has 14 residues. V lost 7 bases, J lost 5 bases, and 15 bases lay in between. Material for sequencing was T cells isolated from PBMCs. The genes are TRBV27 and TRBJ2-1; no clear D. The clonotype was recovered from a human donor in good health. CDR3 sequence (DNA): TGTGCCAGCAAGTCGGGTGGCAGTCACAATGAGCAGTTCTTC. Translation gives CASKSGGSHNEQFF.